The 14 T cell receptor beta chains reported below all come from one sample, sequenced in a study of T cells expressing NK-cell markers. TCRdb re-called the 5' RACE reads and shows each CDR3 protein once, DNA omitted. Recorded here are 250,000 or so distinct CDR3 sequences; the top ten clones represent 4% to 4.5%. The specimen was blood T cells: a sorted CD56 or NKG2C T cell subset, CD4+ or CD8+ T cells, or bulk PBMC T cells (not recorded which). The receptors were sampled from a woman aged 18 to 75 in good health.

The chain joins TRBV30 to TRBJ2-3. This CDR3 has 15 residues. CDR1 and CDR2 (germline): GTSNPN, SVGIG (reference sequence). Here the CDR3 reads CAWSVLFAGADTQYF.

The chain is built from TRBV12-3 or TRBV12-4 and TRBJ2-1; lacking DNA, the TRBD2 call made by TCRdb goes unchecked. This CDR3 has 14 amino acids. CDR3 protein: CASSSGLASNEQFF.

This chain uses TRBV4-2 with TRBJ2-2; TCRdb gives TRBD2 as the D gene, but with no DNA this cannot be confirmed. CDR1 is LGHNA and CDR2 is YNFKEQ in the germline V gene. CDR3 length: 18 amino acids. The CDR3 spells CASSRGLAGGLGTGELFF.

The chain uses TRBV18 and TRBJ1-1; TCRdb designates TRBD1, a call that cannot be tested without DNA. This CDR3 has 14 residues. The germline gives CDR1 KGHSH, CDR2 LQKENI. The CDR3 loop is CASSTTEESTEAFF.

The V call is TRBV12-3 or TRBV12-4, the J call TRBJ1-1; absent DNA, TCRdb's TRBD1 call cannot be checked. The length of the CDR3 is 12 residues. The CDR3 loop reads CASGLNGGEAFF.

The chain uses TRBV6-2 or TRBV6-3 and TRBJ1-1. Germline V lookup: CDR1 MNHEY, CDR2 SVGEGT. The CDR3 is 13 residues long. The chain's CDR3 is CASRPDGYTEAFF.

The chain couples TRBV5-1 to TRBJ1-2. The CDR3 is made up of 13 amino acids. The germline V gene encodes CDR1 SGHRS and CDR2 YFSETQ. The CDR3 spells CASSSAANYGYTF.

This chain uses TRBV20-1 with TRBJ2-3; absent DNA, TCRdb's TRBD2 call cannot be checked. CDR1 and CDR2 from the germline V gene are DFQATT and SNEGSKA (reference sequence). The CDR3 has 16 amino acids. This CDR3 reads CSARDQTSASTDTQYF.

The chain carries TRBV20-1 and TRBJ2-2. There are 14 residues in the CDR3. Germline CDR1 is DFQATT and CDR2 is SNEGSKA (reference sequence). CDR3 in amino acids: CSAIHSANTGELFF.

The genes are TRBV18 and TRBJ1-2. The CDR3 contains 12 residues. CDR1 and CDR2 from the germline V gene are KGHSH and LQKENI. CDR3 residues: CASSPQGYGYTF.

The chain joins TRBV6-5 to TRBJ2-6. Germline V gene sequence: CDR1 MNHEY, CDR2 SVGAGI. This CDR3 comprises 15 residues. The CDR3 sequence: CASSYAKSGANVLTF.

V is TRBV7-8 and J is TRBJ2-5. This CDR3 comprises 14 residues. CDR1 and CDR2 from the germline V gene are SGHVS and FQNEAQ. The CDR3 sequence: CASSLGVGWETQYF.

CDR3 sequence: CASSTQLATTDTQYF. The chain couples TRBV5-1 to TRBJ2-3. Germline V lookup: CDR1 SGHRS, CDR2 YFSETQ. The CDR3 loop spans 15 amino acids.

V and J are TRBV12-3 or TRBV12-4 and TRBJ1-3; TCRdb picks TRBD1, but there is no DNA to check that call. This CDR3 comprises 13 residues. CDR3 residues: CASSFNRGNTIYF.